A selection of T cell receptor beta chains follows, all from one sample in a study of T-cell memory formation after mild COVID-19. TCRdb reprocessed the 5' RACE reads with MiXCR, giving one entry per CDR3 protein. The data hold 300,000 to 400,000 distinct CDR3 sequences, with roughly 14% observed a single time. The sample comprised PBMCs or a T cell subset sorted from them (not recorded which). These receptors all come from a man between 18 and 29 years old who had mild COVID-19 (a few samples of this study predate the infection). Cell type and time point are not known. Each CDR3 is given with its conserved first and last residue. A D gene is named only where the DNA matches it firmly. The size field is filled for only some rows; it gives once, few, many or a size class.

CDR3aa: CATSDQTSGRPNEQFF; CDR3nt: TGTGCCACCAGTGATCAGACTAGCGGGAGACCTAATGAGCAGTTCTTC; abundance: -; len: 16; v_gene: TRBV24-1; j_gene: TRBJ2-1; d_gene: TRBD2
CDR3aa: CASSLEGRRQYF; CDR3nt: TGTGCCAGCAGCTTGGAAGGCCGGAGGCAGTACTTC; abundance: -; len: 12; v_gene: TRBV5-6; j_gene: TRBJ2-7; d_gene: -
CDR3aa: CASSQEGTRGGNTIYF; CDR3nt: TGCGCCAGCAGCCAGGAAGGGACCAGGGGTGGAAACACCATATATTTT; abundance: -; len: 16; v_gene: TRBV4-3; j_gene: TRBJ1-3; d_gene: -
CDR3aa: CSARLTTSGAFGEQFF; CDR3nt: TGCAGTGCTAGACTGACGACTAGCGGGGCCTTCGGTGAGCAGTTCTTC; abundance: -; len: 16; v_gene: TRBV20-1; j_gene: TRBJ2-1; d_gene: TRBD2
CDR3aa: CASSRSLAGDVDTQYF; CDR3nt: TGTGCCAGCAGCAGGAGCCTAGCGGGGGATGTGGATACGCAGTATTTT; abundance: -; len: 16; v_gene: TRBV7-2; j_gene: TRBJ2-3; d_gene: TRBD2
CDR3aa: CASSPGAILETQYF; CDR3nt: TGCGCCAGCAGCCCTGGCGCGATTCTGGAGACCCAGTACTTC; abundance: -; len: 14; v_gene: TRBV4-1; j_gene: TRBJ2-5; d_gene: -
CDR3aa: CASSGGIWGHGAKNIQYF; CDR3nt: TGTGCCAGCAGTGGGGGCATTTGGGGACATGGGGCCAAAAACATTCAGTACTTC; abundance: -; len: 18; v_gene: TRBV12-3/TRBV12-4; j_gene: TRBJ2-4; d_gene: -
CDR3aa: CASSQDFPGELFF; CDR3nt: TGCGCCAGCAGCCAAGATTTCCCCGGGGAGCTGTTTTTT; abundance: -; len: 13; v_gene: TRBV4-3; j_gene: TRBJ2-2; d_gene: -
CDR3aa: CASSPETGNSPLHF; CDR3nt: TGTGCCAGCTCACCGGAGACAGGAAATTCACCCCTCCACTTT; abundance: few; len: 14; v_gene: TRBV18; j_gene: TRBJ1-6; d_gene: -
CDR3aa: CASSNKPTDTQYF; CDR3nt: TGCGCCAGCAGTAACAAGCCCACAGATACGCAGTATTTT; abundance: -; len: 13; v_gene: TRBV10-1; j_gene: TRBJ2-3; d_gene: -
CDR3aa: CAISESPGLAGGLTYNEQFF; CDR3nt: TGTGCCATCAGTGAGTCCCCAGGACTAGCGGGGGGGCTTACCTACAATGAGCAGTTCTTC; abundance: -; len: 20; v_gene: TRBV10-3; j_gene: TRBJ2-1; d_gene: TRBD2
CDR3aa: CASSVADRQSGNTIYF; CDR3nt: TGTGCCAGCAGCGTAGCGGACAGACAGTCTGGAAACACCATATATTTT; abundance: few; len: 16; v_gene: TRBV9; j_gene: TRBJ1-3; d_gene: -
CDR3aa: CASSLADSAFGYNEQFF; CDR3nt: TGTGCCAGCAGCTTAGCAGATTCTGCCTTTGGATACAATGAGCAGTTCTTC; abundance: few; len: 17; v_gene: TRBV7-9; j_gene: TRBJ2-1; d_gene: -
CDR3aa: CASSLDPRNQPQHF; CDR3nt: TGTGCCAGCAGCTTGGATCCCCGCAATCAGCCCCAGCATTTT; abundance: few; len: 14; v_gene: TRBV5-5; j_gene: TRBJ1-5; d_gene: -
CDR3aa: CASSPRTGMENTEAFF; CDR3nt: TGTGCCAGCAGTCCCAGGACAGGAATGGAGAACACTGAAGCTTTCTTT; abundance: many; len: 16; v_gene: TRBV6-2/TRBV6-3; j_gene: TRBJ1-1; d_gene: TRBD1
CDR3aa: CASSSGGAPGELFF; CDR3nt: TGTGCCAGCAGTTCGGGGGGGGCCCCCGGGGAGCTGTTTTTT; abundance: few; len: 14; v_gene: TRBV12-3/TRBV12-4; j_gene: TRBJ2-2; d_gene: TRBD2
CDR3aa: CASSLGHNRNNEQFF; CDR3nt: TGTGCCAGCAGCTTGGGGCACAACCGGAACAATGAGCAGTTCTTC; abundance: many; len: 15; v_gene: TRBV7-2; j_gene: TRBJ2-1; d_gene: -
CDR3aa: CASRAGGVDSPLHF; CDR3nt: TGTGCCAGCAGGGCGGGCGGGGTAGATTCACCCCTCCACTTT; abundance: -; len: 14; v_gene: TRBV7-2; j_gene: TRBJ1-6; d_gene: -
CDR3aa: CASSYPAPGTQYF; CDR3nt: TGTGCCAGCAGTTACCCGGCCCCGGGGACGCAGTATTTT; abundance: few; len: 13; v_gene: TRBV6-2/TRBV6-3; j_gene: TRBJ2-3; d_gene: -
CDR3aa: CAGLEGQGLETQYF; CDR3nt: TGTGCCGGGCTTGAGGGACAGGGGTTGGAGACCCAGTACTTC; abundance: few; len: 14; v_gene: TRBV2; j_gene: TRBJ2-5; d_gene: TRBD1
CDR3aa: CASSLGPNQPQHF; CDR3nt: TGCGCCAGCAGCTTGGGACCCAATCAGCCCCAGCATTTT; abundance: many; len: 13; v_gene: TRBV5-1; j_gene: TRBJ1-5; d_gene: -
CDR3aa: CASSRRSSADTQYF; CDR3nt: TGCGCCAGCAGCCGCCGGAGCTCAGCAGATACGCAGTATTTT; abundance: -; len: 14; v_gene: TRBV4-1; j_gene: TRBJ2-3; d_gene: -
CDR3aa: CSARASGGRNEQFF; CDR3nt: TGCAGTGCTAGAGCTAGCGGGGGTCGGAATGAGCAGTTCTTC; abundance: -; len: 14; v_gene: TRBV20-1; j_gene: TRBJ2-1; d_gene: TRBD2
CDR3aa: CASSPYITDTQYF; CDR3nt: TGTGCCAGCTCACCATATATCACAGATACGCAGTATTTT; abundance: -; len: 13; v_gene: TRBV18; j_gene: TRBJ2-3; d_gene: -
CDR3aa: CASSTRTSGGADTQYF; CDR3nt: TGTGCCAGCAGCACCCGGACTAGCGGGGGGGCAGATACGCAGTATTTT; abundance: -; len: 16; v_gene: TRBV5-8; j_gene: TRBJ2-3; d_gene: TRBD2
CDR3aa: CATAGGAYNEQFF; CDR3nt: TGTGCCACCGCAGGGGGAGCCTACAATGAGCAGTTCTTC; abundance: few; len: 13; v_gene: TRBV24-1; j_gene: TRBJ2-1; d_gene: TRBD1
CDR3aa: CASSLEAGGRGNTIYF; CDR3nt: TGTGCCAGCAGCTTAGAGGCTGGGGGGCGGGGAAACACCATATATTTT; abundance: few; len: 16; v_gene: TRBV7-2; j_gene: TRBJ1-3; d_gene: -
CDR3aa: CAISDNRGANEQYF; CDR3nt: TGTGCCATCAGTGATAACAGGGGAGCGAACGAGCAGTACTTC; abundance: -; len: 14; v_gene: TRBV10-3; j_gene: TRBJ2-7; d_gene: TRBD1
CDR3aa: CASSLNILDTQYF; CDR3nt: TGTGCCAGCAGCTTGAACATTCTTGATACGCAGTATTTT; abundance: -; len: 13; v_gene: TRBV5-6; j_gene: TRBJ2-3; d_gene: -
CDR3aa: CASSRDSPLRTDTQYF; CDR3nt: TGTGCCAGCAGTCGGGACTCTCCACTACGCACAGATACGCAGTATTTT; abundance: -; len: 16; v_gene: TRBV7-2; j_gene: TRBJ2-3; d_gene: -